Each of the 30 T cell receptor beta chains below was sequenced from the same sample in a study of PD-L1 blockade in urothelial cancer. Specified time point: pretreatment peripheral blood. Sequenced by immunoSEQ multiplex PCR; TCRdb stores in-frame clones only, minus some. The top ten hold 15% to 20% of the sample, which has 43,000 or so clones, 80% seen once. The sample here was PBMCs, taken around atezolizumab (anti-PD-L1) treatment. All receptors derive from a man aged 55 to 70 with urothelial cancer.

CDR3 residues: CASSTLGTGASGELFF. The CDR3 DNA sequence: TGTGCCAGCAGCACCCTAGGGACAGGGGCATCCGGGGAGCTGTTTTTT. The genes are TRBV9 and TRBJ2-2; 10 nucleotides match TRBD1. Germline lookup yields CDR1 SGDLS and CDR2 YYNGEE. V was clipped by 4 bases and J by 6 bases; unmatched bases: 9. The CDR3 length is 16 residues.

The chain employs TRBV29-1 and TRBJ1-2; D ambiguous. CDR3 length: 14 amino acids. Trimming removed 7 bases from V and 6 bases from J, with 21 bases in between. CDR1 and CDR2 (germline): SQVTM, ANQGSEA. The CDR3 protein is CSAAPTYGVHGYTF. The CDR3 DNA is TGCAGCGCCGCCCCCACGTACGGGGTGCATGGCTACACCTTC.

The chain employs TRBV7-8 and TRBJ2-5; 7 bases line up with TRBD2. After removal of 5 bases from V and 5 bases from J, the junction contained 11 bases not matched to a gene. CDR1 is SGHVS, CDR2 FQNEAQ, per germline. The CDR3 runs to 15 residues. In nucleotides, the CDR3 is TGTGCCAGCAGCGCATCAGCGGGGCGAAGGGAGACCCAGTACTTC. The encoded protein is CASSASAGRRETQYF.

The chain carries TRBV5-8 and TRBJ2-1; 7 positions match TRBD2. Germline V gives CDR1 SGHTS, CDR2 YDEGEE. This CDR3 region has 16 residues. V was pared by 4 bases and J by 1 base, with 8 bases of the junction left unmatched. The CDR3 is CASSDRGGGSYNEQFF. For the CDR3, the DNA is TGTGCCAGCAGCGACCGCGGGGGAGGGTCCTACAATGAGCAGTTCTTC.

The chain carries TRBV15 and TRBJ2-7; TRBD1 is a possible D gene (7 bases). CDR3 length: 14 residues. V lost 5 bases and J lost 5, with 16 bases in between. CDR1 and CDR2 (germline): LNHNV, YYDKDF (reference sequence). CDR3 coding DNA: TGTGCCACCAGCCCGACTAGGGGGCAGGACGAGCAGTACTTC. Translation: CATSPTRGQDEQYF.

This clone was seen once. The V gene is TRBV25-1, the J gene TRBJ2-5, with D uncertain. This CDR3 comprises 15 residues. V was cut by 0 bases and J by 5 bases, with 13 bases left in between. Germline V gene sequence: CDR1 MGHDK, CDR2 SYGVNS. The CDR3 DNA is TGTGCCAGCAGTGAATATGGGCTTGGAAGGGAGACCCAGTACTTC. Residues: CASSEYGLGRETQYF.

The chain joins TRBV4-1 to TRBJ2-1, with TRBD1 as a possible D gene (6 bases). Trimming left V 1 base short and J 9 bases short, with 19 bases between. Germline assignment: CDR1 MGHRA and CDR2 YSYEKL. The CDR3 runs to 16 residues. The CDR3: CASSQAPGALFGEQFF. The CDR3 DNA reads TGCGCCAGCAGCCAAGCCCCAGGGGCGTTATTTGGTGAGCAGTTCTTC.

The V and J genes are TRBV5-1 and TRBJ1-2; TRBD1 agrees at 12 bases. The CDR3 totals 16 residues. V was clipped by 4 bases and J by 6 bases; unmatched bases: 10. Germline V gene data show CDR1 as SGHRS and CDR2 as YFSETQ. The CDR3 DNA is TGCGCCAGCAGCCCCGGGACAGGGGGCGTTGGGGATGGCTACACCTTC. Translation: CASSPGTGGVGDGYTF.

CDR3 in amino acids: CASSHGTSGRAGELFF. The CDR3 region has the DNA TGCGCCAGCAGCCACGGGACTAGCGGGAGGGCTGGGGAGCTGTTTTTT. The J gene is TRBJ2-2, the V gene TRBV4-1; the match to TRBD2 covers 16 bases. V shed 3 bases and J 8 bases; nucleotides not matched to a gene: 3. Per germline, CDR1 MGHRA and CDR2 YSYEKL. This CDR3 region has 16 residues.

The gene calls are TRBV4-3 and TRBJ2-7, with 13 bases identical to TRBD2. The trim removed 4 bases at V and 2 bases at J, leaving 5 bases unmatched. Per the germline V gene, CDR1 is LGHNA and CDR2 is YSLEER. The CDR3 runs to 16 residues. This chain's CDR3 is CASSPRTSGSTYEQYF. CDR3 nucleotides: TGCGCCAGCAGCCCGCGGACTAGCGGGAGCACCTACGAGCAGTACTTC.

This sequence joins TRBV6-5 and TRBJ2-7, with D possibly matching TRBD2 (6 bases). The CDR3 sequence is 14 residues long. The V gene's germline CDR1 is MNHEY and CDR2 SVGAGI. Trimming pared 2 bases from V and 2 bases from J, leaving 10 bases between. The CDR3 region has the DNA TGTGCCAGCAGTTACGCGGGACTCCCCTACGAGCAGTACTTC. Translated: CASSYAGLPYEQYF.

The sample holds a few counts of this clone. This sequence joins TRBV7-2 and TRBJ1-5; D ambiguous. The CDR3 consists of 14 residues. CDR1 and CDR2 from the germline V gene are SGHTA and FQGNSA. Trimming took 1 base from V and 1 from J, leaving 5 bases between them. The CDR3 bases are TGTGCCAGCAGCTTAGTCCAAAGCAATCAGCCCCAGCATTTT. It encodes CASSLVQSNQPQHF.

This chain links TRBV2 with TRBJ1-1, with unresolved D. Germline values: CDR1 SNHLY, CDR2 FYNNEI. V lost 2 bases, J lost 4 bases, and 14 bases lay in between. The CDR3 spans 15 residues. The CDR3, as DNA: TGTGCCAGCAGTGAATTCGCGGGTATGAGCACTGAAGCTTTCTTT. Translation: CASSEFAGMSTEAFF.

In its sample, this clone was seen many times. The rearrangement links TRBV5-1 to TRBJ1-1; D remains unclear. Trimming stripped 0 bases from V and 0 bases from J, with 6 bases between. Germline V gene sequence: CDR1 SGHRS, CDR2 YFSETQ. The CDR3 runs to 14 residues. This CDR3 is CASSLGGMNTEAFF. The CDR3 nucleotides are TGCGCCAGCAGCTTGGGAGGGATGAACACTGAAGCTTTCTTT. Full variable domain (missing parts from reference TRBV5-1 and TRBJ1-1): KAGVTQTPRYLIKTRGQQVTLSCSPISGHRSVSWYQQTPGQGLQFLFEYFSETQRNKGNFPGRFSGRQFSNSRSEMNVSTLELGDSALYLCASSLGGMNTEAFFGQGTRLTVV.

The chain links TRBV20-1 to TRBJ2-5; D is unresolved. CDR3 size: 11 residues. CDR1 and CDR2 (germline): DFQATT, SNEGSKA (reference sequence). V lost 5 bases and J 5 bases, leaving 9 bases between the germline ends. The CDR3 region is CSAPPRETQYF. The CDR3 DNA sequence: TGCAGTGCTCCCCCTCGGGAGACCCAGTACTTC.

The genes are TRBV5-6 and TRBJ2-7; 11 bases are shared with TRBD1. Germline lookup yields CDR1 SGHDT and CDR2 YYEEEE. The trim removed 1 base at V and 7 bases at J, leaving 10 bases unmatched. The CDR3 loop spans 16 amino acids. DNA for the CDR3: TGTGCCAGCAGCTTGAGAGGGGGGACAGGGGGTGGTGAGCAGTACTTC. It yields the protein CASSLRGGTGGGEQYF.

This rearrangement joins TRBV2 to TRBJ1-1; 8 positions agree with TRBD1. The CDR3 sequence is 13 residues long. The trim removed 6 bases at V and 5 bases at J, leaving 5 bases unmatched. Germline V CDR1 and CDR2: SNHLY, FYNNEI. CDR3 DNA: TGTGCCAGCAGCAGGGGGCTGAGGACTGAAGCTTTCTTT. The encoded protein is CASSRGLRTEAFF.

This sequence joins TRBV19 and TRBJ2-7, with TRBD2 matching over 9 bases. V gave up 1 base and J gave up 3 bases; unmatched junction bases: 7. This CDR3 spans 16 amino acids. CDR1 and CDR2 (germline): LNHDA, SQIVND (reference sequence). The CDR3, as DNA: TGTGCCAGTAGTATAGTTTCAGCGGGGGGAAACTACGAGCAGTACTTC. Residues: CASSIVSAGGNYEQYF.

The V and J genes are TRBV6-1 and TRBJ1-1; D may be TRBD1 (6 bases). The CDR3 runs 14 residues. Per germline, CDR1 MNHNS and CDR2 SASEGT. The V end lost 8 bases, the J end lost 1 base, and 14 bases lay between the germline ends. This CDR3 is CASPEQGGNTEAFF. The CDR3 DNA is TGTGCCAGCCCCGAACAGGGTGGGAACACTGAAGCTTTCTTT.

The chain uses TRBV10-3 and TRBJ2-2, with 8 bases identical to TRBD2. The CDR3 consists of 14 residues. V gave up 2 bases and J gave up 4 bases; unmatched junction bases: 0. CDR1 is ENHRY and CDR2 is SYGVKD in the germline V gene. The CDR3 spells CAISEREGTGELFF. CDR3 bases: TGTGCCATCAGTGAGCGGGAGGGCACCGGGGAGCTGTTTTTT.

The V call is TRBV9, the J call TRBJ2-5; no clear D gene. The CDR3 is 15 amino acids. Germline values: CDR1 SGDLS, CDR2 YYNGEE. V shed 0 bases and J shed 5 bases, with 14 bases lying between them. DNA of the CDR3: TGTGCCAGCAGCGTAGCGGGTCTAAACGGGGAGACCCAGTACTTC. Protein sequence: CASSVAGLNGETQYF.

V and J are TRBV11-2 and TRBJ2-1, with 14 nucleotides matching TRBD2. From germline, CDR1 is SGHAT and CDR2 FQNNGV. The CDR3 spans 16 residues. Trimming took 3 bases from V and 6 from J; bases not matched to a gene: 4. This CDR3 reads CASSFGTSGRGNEQFF. CDR3 DNA: TGTGCCAGCAGCTTCGGGACTAGCGGGAGAGGCAATGAGCAGTTCTTC.

This rearrangement joins TRBV5-5 to TRBJ2-1; 11 bases map to TRBD2. Losses at the gene ends were 1 base for V and 7 bases for J; bases not matched to a gene: 4. The CDR3 contains 15 residues. CDR1 is SGHKS, CDR2 YYEKEE, per germline (reference sequence). As DNA, the CDR3 is TGTGCCAGCAGCTTGCGGCTAGCGGGGGGAAATGAGCAGTTCTTC. It is translated as CASSLRLAGGNEQFF. Drawing the rest from reference TRBV5-5 and TRBJ2-1, the complete variable domain is DAGVTQSPTHLIKTRGQQVTLRCSPISGHKSVSWYQQVLGQGPQFIFQYYEKEERGRGNFPDRFSARQFPNYSSELNVNALLLGDSALYLCASSLRLAGGNEQFFGPGTRLTVL.

This clone was seen a few times. The chain combines TRBV19 with TRBJ2-5, with 10 bases fitting TRBD2. The junction had 9 bases not matched to a gene; V was cut back by 3 bases and J by 5 bases. CDR3 size: 16 residues. Germline V CDR1 and CDR2: LNHDA, SQIVND (reference sequence). The CDR3 DNA reads as TGTGCCAGTAGTATCGCTAGCGGGAGACGCGGGGAGACCCAGTACTTC. As protein: CASSIASGRRGETQYF.

J is TRBJ2-7 and V is TRBV7-9, with D unclear. V shed 2 bases and J shed 3 bases, with 20 bases lying between them. This CDR3 has 17 residues. In germline, CDR1 is SEHNR, CDR2 FQNEAQ (reference sequence). The CDR3 loop reads CASSLSVFRPKNYEQYF. DNA of the CDR3: TGTGCCAGCAGCTTATCGGTTTTCCGTCCAAAGAACTACGAGCAGTACTTC.

The chain carries TRBV2 and TRBJ1-1; 7 bases are a match to TRBD1. Germline CDR1 SNHLY, CDR2 FYNNEI. V shed 6 bases and J 3 bases; nucleotides not matched to a gene: 4. This CDR3 is built from 13 residues. The CDR3 DNA follows: TGTGCCAGCAGCGACGACAGGGACACTGAAGCTTTCTTT. Translating gives CASSDDRDTEAFF. Full variable domain (outside the CDR3, taken from reference TRBV2 and TRBJ1-1): EPEVTQTPSHQVTQMGQEVILRCVPISNHLYFYWYRQILGQKVEFLVSFYNNEISEKSEIFDDQFSVERPDGSNFTLKIRSTKLEDSAMYFCASSDDRDTEAFFGQGTRLTVV.

The J gene is TRBJ2-7, the V gene TRBV28; TRBD1 matches 9 bases. The junction had 4 bases not matched to a gene; V was cut back by 5 bases and J by 5 bases. The CDR3 contains 13 residues. Germline V CDR1 and CDR2: MDHEN, SYDVKM. The CDR3 is CASSGGQGNEQYF. CDR3 nucleotide sequence: TGTGCCAGCAGTGGGGGACAGGGTAACGAGCAGTACTTC.

The rearrangement links TRBV5-4 to TRBJ2-3; no definite D call. Trimming shortened V by 4 bases and J by 2 bases, and 17 bases separated the two germline ends. There are 16 residues in the CDR3. Germline CDR1 is SGHNT and CDR2 is YYREEE (reference sequence). The CDR3 reads CASSPRVGGNTDTQYF. DNA for the CDR3: TGTGCCAGCAGCCCCCGTGTCGGCGGCAACACAGATACGCAGTATTTT.

The chain combines TRBV4-1 with TRBJ1-2; D might be TRBD1 (5 bases). The CDR3 consists of 14 residues. V shed 1 base and J shed 8 bases, with 14 bases lying between them. The germline V gene has CDR1 MGHRA and CDR2 YSYEKL. The CDR3 nucleotides are TGCGCCAGCAGCCAAGGGGGCAGGGCGGAGGGCTACACCTTC. This encodes CASSQGGRAEGYTF.

This clone appeared a single time. The V call is TRBV5-1, the J call TRBJ2-1; TRBD2 is a possible D gene (5 bases). The CDR3 spans 15 residues. From germline, CDR1 is SGHRS and CDR2 YFSETQ. V was shortened by 0 bases and J by 4 bases, with 11 bases between the two germline ends. CDR3 amino acids: CASSLGLPTYNEQFF. The DNA of the CDR3 is TGCGCCAGCAGCTTGGGACTACCCACTTACAATGAGCAGTTCTTC.